These 9 T cell receptor beta chains were sequenced from one sample in a study of blood T cell repertoires in COVID-19. Clones were sequenced by immunoSEQ multiplex PCR, and TCRdb holds only the in-frame ones, with some missing. The sample records over 95,000 clones, approximately 84% being singletons. The sequencing input was peripheral blood. The receptors derive from a woman aged 40 to 50 with acute or convalescent COVID-19.

The gene calls are TRBV7-2 and TRBJ2-3; TRBD1 matches 7 bases. Trimming at V came to 5 bases and at J to 3 bases, leaving 8 bases not matched to a gene. The CDR3 has 15 amino acids. Germline lookup yields CDR1 SGHTA and CDR2 FQGNSA. The CDR3 sequence is CASSQRGPRTDTQYF. In DNA, the CDR3 is TGTGCCAGCAGCCAAAGGGGGCCAAGGACAGATACGCAGTATTTT.

The chain links TRBV15 to TRBJ2-2, with a weak D call TRBD2 (5 bases). This CDR3 contains 15 residues. Germline V gives CDR1 LNHNV, CDR2 YYDKDF (reference sequence). V dropped 5 bases and J dropped 3 bases, with 13 bases sitting between them. As DNA, the CDR3 is TGTGCCACCAGCGGAGGCGGAGGTGACACCGGGGAGCTGTTTTTT. Encoded protein: CATSGGGGDTGELFF.

The V call is TRBV27, the J call TRBJ2-3; D is ambiguous. CDR3 length equals 15 residues. The V end was cut by 2 bases, the J end by 0 bases, with 9 bases between. Germline values: CDR1 MNHEY, CDR2 SMNVEV (reference sequence). DNA of the CDR3: TGTGCCAGCAGTTTAGTAGCAGCTAGCACAGATACGCAGTATTTT. Protein product: CASSLVAASTDTQYF.

The chain joins TRBV3-1 (or the pseudogene TRBV3-2) to TRBJ1-2; D is unresolved. The germline V and J ends were trimmed by 5 bases and 4 bases, with 11 bases remaining between them. The CDR3 has 13 residues. Germline CDR1 LGHDT, CDR2 YNNKEL (reference sequence). CDR3 coding DNA: TGTGCCAGCAGCAGCACGGGTGCCTATGGCTACACCTTC. It is translated as CASSSTGAYGYTF.

The rearrangement links TRBV2 to TRBJ1-2; 10 bases agree with TRBD1. Trimming took 6 bases from V and 1 from J; bases not matched to a gene: 5. CDR1 SNHLY and CDR2 FYNNEI come from the germline V gene. This CDR3 is 15 amino acids long. In DNA, the CDR3 is TGTGCCAGCAGAGTCGGACAGGGGGTTAACTATGGCTACACCTTC. It codes for CASRVGQGVNYGYTF.

CDR3 protein: CASSYTPMSGEQFF. As DNA, the CDR3 is TGTGCCAGCAGTTACACCCCCATGAGCGGTGAGCAGTTCTTC. The V gene is TRBV6-6, the J gene TRBJ2-1; D is perhaps TRBD2 (5 bases). The CDR3 length is 14 residues. CDR1 is MNHNY, CDR2 SVGAGI, per germline (reference sequence). Trimming took 2 bases from V and 9 from J, leaving 14 bases between them.

The chain joins TRBV11-2 to TRBJ1-2, with a possible D match to TRBD1 (6 bases). This CDR3 region has 15 residues. The germline V gene encodes CDR1 SGHAT and CDR2 FQNNGV. V lost 4 bases to trimming and J lost 5 bases, with 17 bases between them. CDR3 DNA sequence: TGTGCCAGCAGCTCAGCAGGGGCCCCTGTTTATGGCTACACCTTC. Its protein is CASSSAGAPVYGYTF.

The genes are TRBV3-1 (or the pseudogene TRBV3-2) and TRBJ2-1; tentatively, D is TRBD2 (5 bases). The CDR3 loop spans 14 amino acids. Germline V gives CDR1 LGHDT, CDR2 YNNKEL (reference sequence). The V end was cut by 1 base, the J end by 9 bases, with 13 bases between. CDR3 in amino acids: CASSQAGWRSEQFF. Written as DNA, the CDR3 is TGTGCCAGCAGCCAAGCCGGGTGGAGGAGTGAGCAGTTCTTC.

This chain uses TRBV3-1 (or the pseudogene TRBV3-2) with TRBJ2-7; TRBD1 agrees at 7 bases. Per the germline V gene, CDR1 is LGHDT and CDR2 is YNNKEL (reference sequence). With V trimmed by 5 bases and J by 3 bases, 7 bases remained unmatched. The CDR3 is 14 residues long. DNA for the CDR3: TGTGCCAGCAGCTCACAGGGGAAATACTACGAGCAGTACTTC. Translation: CASSSQGKYYEQYF.